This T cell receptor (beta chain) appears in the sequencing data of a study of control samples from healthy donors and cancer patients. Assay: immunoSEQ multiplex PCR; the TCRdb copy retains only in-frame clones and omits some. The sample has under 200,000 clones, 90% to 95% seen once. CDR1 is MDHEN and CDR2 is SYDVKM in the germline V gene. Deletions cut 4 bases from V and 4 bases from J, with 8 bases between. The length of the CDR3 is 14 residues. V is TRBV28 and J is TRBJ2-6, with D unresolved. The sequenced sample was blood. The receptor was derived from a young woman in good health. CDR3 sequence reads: CASSSQAGANVLTF. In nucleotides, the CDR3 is TGTGCCAGCAGTTCTCAGGCCGGGGCCAACGTCCTGACTTTC.